Below, 20 T cell receptor beta chains from the same sample are listed, as sequenced in a study of T cells in Graves' hyperthyroidism and ophthalmopathy. RNA transcripts provided the source from which TCR beta CDR3 regions were amplified. The HTBI set primed first-round TCR CDR3 RT-PCR. TCRdb re-called the multiplex PCR reads with MiXCR, one entry per CDR3 protein. The data show approximately 400,000 distinct CDR3 sequences, approximately 14% seen once. Specimen: blood. These receptors came from a woman aged 18-30 years with Graves' hyperthyroidism.

In its sample, this clonotype was seen many times. The chain is built from TRBV18 and TRBJ1-2, with 9 bases identical to TRBD1. The CDR3 consists of 16 residues. The V gene end was trimmed by 2 bases and the J gene end by 0 bases; junction bases not matched to a gene: 4. The germline V gene encodes CDR1 KGHSH and CDR2 LQKENI. CDR3 bases: TGTGCCAGCTCACCATGGGGACAGGGAGCTAACTATGGCTACACCTTC. Its protein is CASSPWGQGANYGYTF. Full variable domain (missing parts from reference TRBV18 and TRBJ1-2): NAGVMQNPRHLVRRRGQEARLRCSPMKGHSHVYWYRQLPEEGLKFMVYLQKENIIDESGMPKERFSAEFPKEGPSILRIQQVVRGDSAAYFCASSPWGQGANYGYTFGSGTRLTVV.

This clonotype was detected ten times or more. The gene calls are TRBV20-1 and TRBJ2-3; a possible D gene is TRBD2 (6 bases). From germline, CDR1 is DFQATT and CDR2 SNEGSKA (reference sequence). V gave up 1 base and J gave up 1 base, with 15 bases separating them. The CDR3 loop spans 16 amino acids. The DNA for the CDR3 is TGCAGTGCTAGAGGTACTAGCAGAACCCGCACAGATACGCAGTATTTT. The encoded protein is CSARGTSRTRTDTQYF.

This clonotype was seen ten or more times. The chain joins TRBV28 to TRBJ2-3; 7 bases are a match to TRBD1. The V and J ends lost 6 bases and 4 bases, in that order; junction bases with no gene match: 4. Germline lookup yields CDR1 MDHEN and CDR2 SYDVKM. The CDR3 has 13 amino acids. The CDR3 DNA sequence: TGTGCCAGCAGGAGACAGGGATCAGATACGCAGTATTTT. This sequence encodes CASRRQGSDTQYF.

This clonotype was counted many times. The chain is built from TRBV27 and TRBJ1-5, with a possible D match to TRBD1 (6 bases). V dropped 3 bases and J dropped 0 bases, with 18 bases sitting between them. From germline, CDR1 is MNHEY and CDR2 SMNVEV (reference sequence). The CDR3 is 18 residues long. CDR3 amino acids: CASSFRSRGAFSNQPQHF. CDR3 in DNA: TGTGCCAGCAGTTTTCGATCCCGGGGGGCTTTTAGCAATCAGCCCCAGCATTTT.

V gene TRBV25-1 combines with J gene TRBJ1-1, with TRBD1 matching 7 bases. The CDR3 is made up of 15 amino acids. Per germline, CDR1 MGHDK and CDR2 SYGVNS. V shed 3 bases and J 4 bases; nucleotides not matched to a gene: 8. CDR3 DNA: TGTGCCAGCAGTGACTTGACAGGGCCTGGCACTGAAGCTTTCTTT. It is translated as CASSDLTGPGTEAFF. Together with reference TRBV25-1 and TRBJ1-1, the CDR3 gives the full variable domain: EADIYQTPRYLVIGTGKKITLECSQTMGHDKMYWYQQDPGMELHLIHYSYGVNSTEKGDLSSESTVSRIRTEHFPLTLESARPSHTSQYLCASSDLTGPGTEAFFGQGTRLTVV.

This clonotype was counted at least ten times. The junction departs from the called germline gene at one end, perhaps through a read error. The rearrangement joins TRBV7-7 to TRBJ2-7, with TRBD1 matching over 9 bases. Germline lookup yields CDR1 SSHAT and CDR2 FNYEAQ (reference sequence). The CDR3 extends over 15 amino acids. CDR3 sequence reads: CASSLGTGSGYEQYF. The CDR3 DNA sequence: TGTGCTAGCAGCCTAGGGACAGGGTCAGGGTACGAGCAGTACTTC.

This clonotype has more than one count but fewer than ten. The chain uses TRBV6-1 and TRBJ2-4; D might be TRBD1 (6 bases). V lost 4 bases to trimming and J lost 7 bases, with 8 bases between them. This CDR3 has 12 residues. Germline assignment: CDR1 MNHNS and CDR2 SASEGT. The DNA of the CDR3 is TGTGCCAGCAGTGTAACAGGGAACATTCAGTACTTC. It encodes CASSVTGNIQYF.

This clonotype was recorded many times. The gene calls are TRBV5-5 and TRBJ2-1, with 13 positions matching TRBD2. Trimming took 4 bases from V and 5 from J; bases not matched to a gene: 3. The CDR3 is 15 residues long. Germline V gene sequence: CDR1 SGHKS, CDR2 YYEKEE (reference sequence). In DNA, the CDR3 is TGTGCCAGCAGCGGGGGACTAGCGGGAAACAATGAGCAGTTCTTC. Protein: CASSGGLAGNNEQFF. The entire variable domain, with the rest obtained from reference TRBV5-5 and TRBJ2-1, is as follows: DAGVTQSPTHLIKTRGQQVTLRCSPISGHKSVSWYQQVLGQGPQFIFQYYEKEERGRGNFPDRFSARQFPNYSSELNVNALLLGDSALYLCASSGGLAGNNEQFFGPGTRLTVL.

This clonotype was detected many times. The CDR3 protein is CASSKETSGRANEQYF. CDR3 in DNA: TGTGCCAGCAGTAAGGAGACTAGCGGGAGAGCTAACGAGCAGTACTTC. The V and J genes are TRBV12-3 or TRBV12-4 and TRBJ2-7; 12 bases map to TRBD2. The CDR3 extends over 16 amino acids. Trimming removed 5 bases from V and 5 bases from J; junction bases left unmatched: 10.

This clonotype was seen many times. V gene TRBV2 combines with J gene TRBJ2-1, with D maybe TRBD2 (5 bases). The V end was cut by 8 bases, the J end by 4 bases, with 15 bases between. This CDR3 contains 14 residues. CDR1 SNHLY and CDR2 FYNNEI come from the germline V gene. CDR3 sequence reads: CASHPGVYYNEQFF. The CDR3 DNA sequence: TGTGCCAGCCATCCCGGGGTCTATTACAATGAGCAGTTCTTC.

A note on this clonotype: This clone may be a read error of a much larger clone one base away. The chain links TRBV20-1 to TRBJ1-5; D is ambiguous. This CDR3 comprises 13 residues. In germline, CDR1 is DFQATT, CDR2 SNEGSKA (reference sequence). The CDR3 nucleotides read TGCAGTGCTAGAGATGAAAGCAGTCAGCCCCAGCATTTT. Its protein is CSARDESSQPQHF.

This clonotype has a count of ten or more. The CDR3 loop is CASSPGGGAWNTEAFF. The CDR3 bases are TGTGCCAGCTCACCGGGGGGGGGCGCGTGGAACACTGAAGCTTTCTTT. This chain links TRBV18 with TRBJ1-1, with D perhaps TRBD1 (6 bases). The CDR3 consists of 16 residues. Between the trimmed V and J ends, which lost 3 bases and 1 base, there was a span of 15 bases. CDR1 and CDR2 from the germline V gene are KGHSH and LQKENI. Drawing the rest from reference TRBV18 and TRBJ1-1, the complete variable domain is NAGVMQNPRHLVRRRGQEARLRCSPMKGHSHVYWYRQLPEEGLKFMVYLQKENIIDESGMPKERFSAEFPKEGPSILRIQQVVRGDSAAYFCASSPGGGAWNTEAFFGQGTRLTVV.

This clonotype was observed a few times. This chain joins TRBV5-5 and TRBJ1-3; the D is unclear. V gave up 2 bases and J gave up 0 bases, with 12 bases separating them. The CDR3 loop spans 16 amino acids. Germline loops: CDR1 SGHKS, CDR2 YYEKEE (reference sequence). The CDR3 region is CASSFVTIDSGNTIYF. As DNA, the CDR3 is TGTGCCAGCAGCTTTGTAACGATCGACTCTGGAAACACCATATATTTT.

This clonotype was seen ten or more times. This chain uses TRBV6-6 with TRBJ2-7; maybe TRBD1 (5 bases). Germline V lookup: CDR1 MNHNY, CDR2 SVGAGI (reference sequence). The V gene lost 0 bases and the J gene lost 0 bases, with 24 bases spanning the gap. The CDR3 covers 20 residues. The CDR3 nucleotides read TGTGCCAGCAGTTACTCGAGAACGGGCTCGGACACGCAGGGCTCCTACGAGCAGTACTTC. The encoded protein is CASSYSRTGSDTQGSYEQYF.

This chain links TRBV9 with TRBJ2-1, with 9 bases fitting TRBD2. Germline V gene lookup returns CDR1 SGDLS and CDR2 YYNGEE. The CDR3 sequence is 21 residues long. V was pared by 0 bases and J by 0 bases, with 16 bases of the junction left unmatched. The CDR3 DNA reads TGTGCCAGCAGCGTAGCTGGTGTTCGTTTGCGGGAGGGCTTCTCCTACAATGAGCAGTTCTTC. It translates to CASSVAGVRLREGFSYNEQFF.

This clonotype occurred many times. The rearrangement links TRBV7-3 to TRBJ2-5; a weak D match, TRBD2 (5 bases). Germline loops: CDR1 SGHTA, CDR2 FQGTGA. Trimming left V 4 bases short and J 1 base short, with 13 bases between. The CDR3 has 15 residues. The CDR3 nucleotides are TGTGCCAGCAGCTCCAACCCGGGATCCCAAGAGACCCAGTACTTC. Translated, it gives CASSSNPGSQETQYF.

This clonotype was found a few times. The J gene is TRBJ2-3, the V gene TRBV14, with unresolved D. Looked up from germline, CDR1 is SGHDN and CDR2 is FVKESK. V was pared by 4 bases and J by 4 bases, with 6 bases between. The CDR3 is made up of 12 amino acids. For the CDR3, the DNA is TGTGCCAGCAGCCCGTTACCAGATACGCAGTATTTT. Protein: CASSPLPDTQYF.

The table lists this clonotype with a few counts. The rearrangement uses TRBV5-1 and TRBJ2-3, with 7 bases that match TRBD1. CDR1 and CDR2 (germline): SGHRS, YFSETQ. This CDR3 region has 15 residues. J was trimmed by 3 bases and V by 5 bases; bases with no gene match: 9. The CDR3 bases are TGCGCCAGCAGAGAAATAGGGGGCTTTACAGATACGCAGTATTTT. This gives the protein CASREIGGFTDTQYF.

This clonotype was seen only a few times. The chain has TRBV7-2 and TRBJ2-1; TRBD1 or TRBD2 may be the D gene (6 bases each). Trimming removed 1 base from V and 10 bases from J, with 23 bases in between. Germline V lookup: CDR1 SGHTA, CDR2 FQGNSA. The CDR3 spans 17 residues. The CDR3 DNA reads as TGTGCCAGCAGCTTAGAAAGTCCCTGGGGGGCCACCCGGGAGCAGTTCTTC. Encoded protein: CASSLESPWGATREQFF.

This clonotype was found once. This may stem from a read error, because a much larger clone lies one nucleotide away. The rearrangement uses TRBV5-1 and TRBJ2-1, with 14 nucleotides matching TRBD2. There are 17 residues in the CDR3. The V gene's germline CDR1 is SGHRS and CDR2 YFSETQ. With V trimmed by 4 bases and J by 10 bases, 13 bases remained unmatched. CDR3 sequence reads: CASSRLGLAGEGGEQFF. CDR3 DNA sequence: TGCGCCAGCAGCAGATTGGGACTAGCGGGAGAGGGGGGCGAGCAGTTCTTC.